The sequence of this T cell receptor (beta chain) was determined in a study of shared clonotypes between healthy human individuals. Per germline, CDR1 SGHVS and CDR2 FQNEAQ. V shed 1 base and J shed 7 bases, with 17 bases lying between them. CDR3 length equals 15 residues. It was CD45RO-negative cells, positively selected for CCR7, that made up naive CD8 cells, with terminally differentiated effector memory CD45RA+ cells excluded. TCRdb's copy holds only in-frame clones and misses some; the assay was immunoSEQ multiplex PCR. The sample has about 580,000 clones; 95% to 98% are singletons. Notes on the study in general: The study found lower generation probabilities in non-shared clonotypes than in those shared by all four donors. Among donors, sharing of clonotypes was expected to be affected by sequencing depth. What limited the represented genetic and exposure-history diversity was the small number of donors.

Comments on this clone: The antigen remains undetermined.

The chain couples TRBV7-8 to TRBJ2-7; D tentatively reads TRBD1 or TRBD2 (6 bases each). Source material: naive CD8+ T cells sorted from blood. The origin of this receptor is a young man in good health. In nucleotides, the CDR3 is TGTGCCAGCAGCTTAGACGGGGGCTCCCTACAGGAGCAGTACTTC. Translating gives CASSLDGGSLQEQYF.